This is a list of T cell receptor beta chains from one sample in a study of T-cell memory formation after mild COVID-19. TCRdb re-called the 5' RACE reads with MiXCR, one entry per CDR3 protein. The sample gives some 100,000 distinct CDR3 sequences, 11% of which show up once; around 40% is in the top ten. The sequencing sample was made of PBMCs or a T cell subset sorted from them (not recorded which). The receptors were gathered from a man between 18 and 35 years old who had mild COVID-19 (a few samples of this study predate the infection). Cell type and time point are not known. The CDR3 runs from the conserved cysteine through the conserved F or W. Fields, in order: clone size, J gene, D gene, V gene, CDR3 protein, CDR3 DNA. The D gene is left open where the match is weak. Size values are once, few and many counts, or a class for expanded clones, and some rows have none.

size: few; J: TRBJ2-1; D: TRBD1; V: TRBV20-1; CDR3: CSARRQGAVNEQFF; DNA: TGCAGTGCTAGAAGGCAGGGGGCGGTCAATGAGCAGTTCTTC
size: many; J: TRBJ2-2; D: TRBD1; V: TRBV12-3/TRBV12-4; CDR3: CASSPGQVYTGELFF; DNA: TGTGCCAGCAGTCCGGGACAGGTTTACACCGGGGAGCTGTTTTTT
size: .; J: TRBJ2-3; D: .; V: TRBV12-3/TRBV12-4; CDR3: CASIPRGGLDTQYF; DNA: TGTGCCAGCATCCCGAGGGGGGGATTAGATACGCAGTATTTT
size: .; J: TRBJ2-3; D: TRBD2; V: TRBV5-1; CDR3: CASRPGTSGWDTQYF; DNA: TGCGCCAGCAGACCCGGGACTAGCGGGTGGGATACGCAGTATTTT
size: .; J: TRBJ1-2; D: .; V: TRBV4-3; CDR3: CASSQDGGNDYGYTF; DNA: TGCGCCAGCAGCCAAGATGGGGGTAATGACTATGGCTACACCTTC
size: many; J: TRBJ2-1; D: TRBD1; V: TRBV7-9; CDR3: CASSLRDSSDPNEQFF; DNA: TGTGCCAGCAGCTTAAGGGACAGCTCGGACCCCAATGAGCAGTTCTTC
size: few; J: TRBJ2-1; D: TRBD2; V: TRBV6-6; CDR3: CASSYGVAGGRDEQFF; DNA: TGTGCCAGCAGTTACGGAGTAGCGGGGGGCAGGGATGAGCAGTTCTTC
size: .; J: TRBJ1-1; D: TRBD1; V: TRBV4-1; CDR3: CASSQGWDRDEAFF; DNA: TGCGCCAGCAGCCAGGGATGGGACAGGGATGAAGCTTTCTTT
size: many; J: TRBJ2-6; D: TRBD1; V: TRBV11-2; CDR3: CASSLGPGTGRTNVLTF; DNA: TGTGCCAGCAGCTTAGGCCCTGGGACAGGGAGAACCAACGTCCTGACTTTC
size: few; J: TRBJ1-4; D: TRBD1; V: TRBV7-9; CDR3: CASGTHRGQGEKLFF; DNA: TGTGCCAGCGGAACTCACAGGGGTCAAGGGGAAAAACTGTTTTTT
size: few; J: TRBJ1-2; D: .; V: TRBV27; CDR3: CASSLSSSGGYTF; DNA: TGTGCCAGCAGTTTAAGCAGCTCGGGGGGCTACACCTTC
size: .; J: TRBJ1-1; D: .; V: TRBV5-1; CDR3: CASSLGWGDTEAFF; DNA: TGCGCCAGCAGCCTCGGGTGGGGGGACACTGAAGCTTTCTTT
size: .; J: TRBJ2-7; D: TRBD2; V: TRBV11-2; CDR3: CASGLAGGRSDYYEQYF; DNA: TGTGCCAGCGGACTAGCGGGGGGCCGAAGTGATTACTACGAGCAGTACTTC
size: few; J: TRBJ1-2; D: .; V: TRBV11-2; CDR3: CASTAGGNYGYTF; DNA: TGTGCCAGCACGGCAGGCGGGAACTATGGCTACACCTTC
size: .; J: TRBJ1-1; D: .; V: TRBV12-5; CDR3: CASGLVVAGYTEAFF; DNA: TGTGCTAGTGGTTTGGTGGTGGCGGGATACACTGAAGCTTTCTTT
size: .; J: TRBJ2-4; D: TRBD1; V: TRBV6-2/TRBV6-3; CDR3: CASSYGTGTVKNIQYF; DNA: TGTGCCAGCAGTTATGGGACGGGGACAGTCAAAAACATTCAGTACTTC
size: .; J: TRBJ1-1; D: TRBD1; V: TRBV11-2; CDR3: CASSLLGTALDTEAFF; DNA: TGTGCCAGCAGCTTACTTGGGACAGCATTGGACACTGAAGCTTTCTTT
size: .; J: TRBJ2-2; D: .; V: TRBV12-3/TRBV12-4; CDR3: CASTSGGDGELFF; DNA: TGTGCCAGCACCTCAGGGGGGGACGGGGAGCTGTTTTTT
size: .; J: TRBJ1-6; D: .; V: TRBV4-1; CDR3: CASSPMVYNSPLHF; DNA: TGCGCCAGCAGCCCCATGGTCTATAATTCACCCCTCCACTTT
size: .; J: TRBJ2-3; D: TRBD2; V: TRBV7-9; CDR3: CASSLGPAGGLPNTDTQYF; DNA: TGTGCCAGCAGCTTAGGTCCAGCGGGGGGTCTGCCCAACACAGATACGCAGTATTTT
size: .; J: TRBJ2-7; D: .; V: TRBV7-9; CDR3: CASTGSQNYEQYF; DNA: TGTGCCAGCACCGGTTCTCAAAACTACGAGCAGTACTTC
size: few; J: TRBJ2-5; D: TRBD2; V: TRBV7-9; CDR3: CASSLDAGEETQYF; DNA: TGTGCCAGCAGCTTAGACGCGGGGGAAGAGACCCAGTACTTC
size: .; J: TRBJ1-1; D: .; V: TRBV12-3/TRBV12-4; CDR3: CASFRGMYDTEAFF; DNA: TGTGCCAGCTTCAGAGGGATGTACGACACTGAAGCTTTCTTT
size: few; J: TRBJ2-2; D: .; V: TRBV20-1; CDR3: CSAREAGGRLGELFF; DNA: TGCAGTGCTAGAGAGGCAGGTGGCAGGCTAGGGGAGCTGTTTTTT
size: many; J: TRBJ2-7; D: .; V: TRBV20-1; CDR3: CSARDLGGSGYEQYF; DNA: TGCAGTGCTAGAGATCTTGGGGGGAGTGGGTACGAGCAGTACTTC
size: .; J: TRBJ1-1; D: .; V: TRBV4-1; CDR3: CASSWEGSTEAFF; DNA: TGCGCCAGCAGCTGGGAGGGGAGCACTGAAGCTTTCTTT
size: .; J: TRBJ2-1; D: .; V: TRBV6-2/TRBV6-3; CDR3: CASSSLGPSDYNEQFF; DNA: TGTGCCAGCAGTTCGTTGGGCCCGAGTGATTACAATGAGCAGTTCTTC
size: few; J: TRBJ2-2; D: .; V: TRBV7-6; CDR3: CASSVLGVGELFF; DNA: TGTGCCAGCAGTGTCCTCGGGGTCGGGGAGCTGTTTTTT
size: few; J: TRBJ2-2; D: .; V: TRBV6-2/TRBV6-3; CDR3: CASSSRSNTGELFF; DNA: TGTGCCAGCAGTTCTCGGTCGAACACCGGGGAGCTGTTTTTT
size: .; J: TRBJ2-1; D: .; V: TRBV11-2; CDR3: CASSFPPGLISNNEQFF; DNA: TGTGCCAGCAGCTTTCCGCCAGGCCTGATTTCGAACAATGAGCAGTTCTTC
size: .; J: TRBJ2-5; D: TRBD2; V: TRBV4-1; CDR3: CASSPGLAGGETQYF; DNA: TGCGCCAGCAGCCCCGGACTAGCGGGGGGAGAGACCCAGTACTTC
size: .; J: TRBJ2-7; D: TRBD1; V: TRBV5-4; CDR3: CASSSWDSSYEQYF; DNA: TGTGCCAGCAGCTCCTGGGACAGCTCCTACGAGCAGTACTTC
size: .; J: TRBJ1-2; D: .; V: TRBV18; CDR3: CASSPPAGLLNGYTF; DNA: TGTGCCAGCTCACCACCAGCGGGGCTACTTAATGGCTACACCTTC
size: .; J: TRBJ2-1; D: TRBD1; V: TRBV6-6; CDR3: CASSQALGQGFNEQFF; DNA: TGTGCCAGCAGCCAGGCCCTGGGACAGGGGTTTAATGAGCAGTTCTTC
size: few; J: TRBJ2-1; D: TRBD2; V: TRBV27; CDR3: CASSLLGGGALGNEQFF; DNA: TGTGCCAGCAGTTTATTAGGCGGGGGGGCTCTGGGCAATGAGCAGTTCTTC
size: .; J: TRBJ2-7; D: TRBD1; V: TRBV19; CDR3: CASSPGQGGYEQYF; DNA: TGTGCCAGTAGTCCGGGACAGGGAGGCTACGAGCAGTACTTC
size: .; J: TRBJ1-2; D: .; V: TRBV4-2; CDR3: CASSQGVTEHGYTF; DNA: TGTGCCAGCAGCCAAGGCGTTACAGAACATGGCTACACCTTC
size: few; J: TRBJ2-1; D: TRBD2; V: TRBV15; CDR3: CATSRGYSGAANEQFF; DNA: TGTGCCACCAGCAGAGGTTACAGCGGGGCAGCGAATGAGCAGTTCTTC
size: many; J: TRBJ2-1; D: TRBD2; V: TRBV12-3/TRBV12-4; CDR3: CASSLVGLAGDYNEQFF; DNA: TGTGCCAGCAGTTTAGTGGGACTAGCGGGGGACTACAATGAGCAGTTCTTC
size: few; J: TRBJ1-5; D: .; V: TRBV3-1; CDR3: CASSQVTGRQPQHF; DNA: TGTGCCAGCAGCCAAGTAACAGGGCGTCAGCCCCAGCATTTT
size: .; J: TRBJ1-2; D: TRBD1; V: TRBV29-1; CDR3: CSVWTGRYGYTF; DNA: TGCAGCGTGTGGACAGGGCGGTATGGCTACACCTTC
size: .; J: TRBJ1-6; D: .; V: TRBV5-1; CDR3: CASSLTRASSYNSPLHF; DNA: TGCGCCAGCAGCTTGACCAGGGCGAGCTCCTATAATTCACCCCTCCACTTT